These 31 T cell receptor beta chains were all obtained from the same sample, sequenced in a study of read filtering for tumor transcriptome and immune sequencing. The library was built from roughly 400 ng RNA with molecular barcoded adaptors for alpha/delta and beta/gamma chains. MiXCR, applied by TCRdb to the reads, yields one record per CDR3 protein. The data hold about 10,000 distinct CDR3 sequences, with approximately 15% observed a single time. The sample consisted of a population of CD138-negative cells sorted from bone marrow. Receptor source: a donor at least 40 years old with multiple myeloma.

The chain is built from TRBV15 and TRBJ2-1; 9 bases are a match to TRBD2. Germline CDR1 is LNHNV and CDR2 is YYDKDF (reference sequence). The ends lost 11 bases at V and 6 bases at J; junction bases unmatched: 8. The length of the CDR3 is 13 residues. For the CDR3, the DNA is TGTGCCTCAGCTAGCGGGGCGATCAATGAGCAGTTCTTC. Translating gives CASASGAINEQFF.

This clonotype was found many times. The rearrangement links TRBV12-3 or TRBV12-4 to TRBJ2-7; 8 nucleotides line up with TRBD2. CDR3 size: 16 residues. J lost 1 base, V lost 3 bases, and 8 bases had no gene match. The CDR3 DNA is TGTGCCAGCAGTTTCACGTCCGGGACTAGGTCCTACGAGCAGTACTTC. Amino acid sequence: CASSFTSGTRSYEQYF.

The chain recombines TRBV28 with TRBJ2-4; 7 nucleotides match TRBD1. After removal of 6 bases from V and 6 bases from J, the junction contained 8 bases not matched to a gene. The germline gives CDR1 MDHEN, CDR2 SYDVKM. The CDR3 contains 14 residues. The CDR3 DNA reads as TGTGCCAGCAGGCTAGGGGGCAGTGGAAACATTCAGTACTTC. It encodes CASRLGGSGNIQYF.

In this sample, this clonotype turned up once. Here the CDR3 omits its conserved ending phenylalanine or tryptophan, so a read error is the likely source. CDR3 bases: TGTGCCAGCAGTTTCACAGGGGCCTCTTGGACAGATACACAGTATCTT. Encoded protein: CASSFTGASWTDTQYL. The chain is built from TRBV27 and TRBJ2-3, with 7 nucleotides matching TRBD1. The germline CDR1 and CDR2 sequences are MNHEY and SMNVEV (reference sequence). The CDR3 sequence is 16 residues long.

This clonotype was seen many times. The V and J genes are TRBV20-1 and TRBJ2-3; 7 bases line up with TRBD1. The V and J ends lost 5 bases and 3 bases, in that order; junction bases with no gene match: 5. Germline V gene sequence: CDR1 DFQATT, CDR2 SNEGSKA (reference sequence). The CDR3 is 13 amino acids. CDR3 in DNA: TGCAGTGCTTGGGCCAGGGGGACAGATACGCAGTATTTT. It is translated as CSAWARGTDTQYF.

Worth noting for this clonotype: A single base is all that separates this from a far larger clone, so a read error is likely. The J gene is TRBJ2-7, the V gene TRBV5-6; 9 nucleotides match TRBD2. This CDR3 contains 15 residues. Germline CDR1 reads SGHDT; CDR2 reads YYEEEE. Losses at the gene ends were 0 bases for V and 3 bases for J; bases not matched to a gene: 4. CDR3 sequence: CASSLEAGGFYEQYF. The DNA for the CDR3 is TGTGCCAGCAGCTTGGAAGCGGGAGGCTTCTACGAGCAGTACTTC.

By sample share, this clonotype is medium-sized. The CDR3 spells CASSLIVGTYNEQFF. The CDR3 DNA is TGTGCCAGCAGTTTGATCGTGGGAACCTACAATGAGCAGTTCTTC. The chain employs TRBV12-3 or TRBV12-4 and TRBJ2-1; D gene uncertain. V was clipped by 3 bases and J by 2 bases, with 11 bases between them. The CDR3 runs 15 residues.

This clonotype was seen repeatedly, ten times or more. The rearrangement links TRBV20-1 to TRBJ2-4; the D is unclear. Germline values: CDR1 DFQATT, CDR2 SNEGSKA (reference sequence). Trimming cost V 5 bases and J 0 bases, with 8 bases left between them. The length of the CDR3 is 13 residues. The CDR3 here is CSAADLAKNIQYF. The CDR3 DNA reads as TGCAGTGCTGCGGACCTAGCCAAAAACATTCAGTACTTC.

In the case of this clonotype: A far larger clone is one nucleotide away, so this likely arose from a read error. This chain uses TRBV4-1 with TRBJ1-1, with D possibly being TRBD1 (5 bases). From germline, CDR1 is MGHRA and CDR2 YSYEKL. The CDR3 runs 15 residues. The DNA of the CDR3 is TGTGCCTGCAGCCAAGCCTTGGGGGGAGGGACTGAAGCTTTCTTT. This codes for CACSQALGGGTEAFF.

This clonotype came up many times. V is TRBV7-9 and J is TRBJ2-3, with D perhaps matching TRBD2 (6 bases). The V end lost 5 bases, the J end lost 3 bases, and 15 bases lay between the germline ends. Germline loops: CDR1 SEHNR, CDR2 FQNEAQ (reference sequence). The CDR3 spans 15 residues. The chain's CDR3 is CASSPLLSGTDTQYF. For the CDR3, the DNA is TGTGCCAGCAGCCCCCTTTTAAGCGGGACAGATACGCAGTATTTT.

This clonotype was observed many times. The chain uses TRBV29-1 and TRBJ2-5; D not certain. This CDR3 is 10 amino acids long. Trimming removed 6 bases at V and 5 bases at J, with 7 bases between. Germline V gene data show CDR1 as SQVTM and CDR2 as ANQGSEA. CDR3 in amino acids: CSVSTETQYF. CDR3 bases: TGCAGCGTCTCTACGGAGACCCAGTACTTC. The full variable domain, completed using reference TRBV29-1 and TRBJ2-5, is SAVISQKPSRDICQRGTSLTIQCQVDSQVTMMFWYRQQPGQSLTLIATANQGSEATYESGFVIDKFPISRPNLTFSTLTVSNMSPEDSSIYLCSVSTETQYFGPGTRLLVL.

As concerns this clonotype: The CDR3 does not close with the conserved phenylalanine or tryptophan, likely indicating a read error. The DNA is left out, because the CDR3 cannot be placed on it with certainty; the CDR3 is given as TCRdb lists it. The chain combines TRBV6-2 or TRBV6-3 with TRBJ2-1. Per germline, CDR1 MNHEY and CDR2 SVGEGT. Ends included, the CDR3 has 15 residues. This CDR3 is CASSYSLSPPNEQLY.

This clonotype was counted only a few times. A much larger clone lies one base from this, so it may be a read error. J is TRBJ2-3 and V is TRBV6-2 or TRBV6-3; D is perhaps TRBD2 (6 bases). The CDR3 runs 12 residues. Germline lookup yields CDR1 MNHEY and CDR2 SVGEGT. V lost 6 bases to trimming and J lost 4 bases, with 8 bases between them. The CDR3 sequence: CASRGTPDTQYF. As DNA, the CDR3 is TGTGCCAGCAGGGGGACTCCAGATACGCAGTATTTT.

This clonotype is hyperexpanded (1% or more) within its sample. This chain uses TRBV9 with TRBJ2-1, with 8 nucleotides matching TRBD2. Trimming cost V 4 bases and J 1 base; bases outside gene matches: 13. Germline V gives CDR1 SGDLS, CDR2 YYNGEE. CDR3 length equals 18 residues. In DNA, the CDR3 is TGTGCCAGCAGCCCAACTAGCGGACTCTTTCTTTCCTACAATGAGCAGTTCTTC. It codes for CASSPTSGLFLSYNEQFF.

Of note for this clonotype: The junction does not match germline at one end; this may be a read error. CDR3 in amino acids: CANSLRDRDYNEQFF. DNA of the CDR3: TGTGCCAACAGCCTAAGGGACAGGGATTATAATGAGCAGTTCTTC. The chain links TRBV14 to TRBJ2-1; 9 bases match TRBD1. The germline gives CDR1 SGHDN, CDR2 FVKESK. The CDR3 is 15 residues long.

This clonotype is labeled medium-sized. J is TRBJ2-7 and V is TRBV20-1; D is unclear. The length of the CDR3 is 12 residues. V shed 3 bases and J shed 2 bases, with 8 bases lying between them. Per the germline V gene, CDR1 is DFQATT and CDR2 is SNEGSKA (reference sequence). The CDR3 region is CSASFATYEQYF. CDR3 DNA sequence: TGCAGTGCTAGTTTCGCTACCTACGAGCAGTACTTC.

This clonotype showed up many times. This may be a read error, as it is one base from a much larger clone. CDR3 amino acids: CASIEGATNTEAFF. The CDR3 nucleotides read TGTGCCAGCATCGAGGGGGCTACGAACACTGAAGCTTTCTTT. The chain carries TRBV12-3 or TRBV12-4 and TRBJ1-1, with 7 bases matching TRBD1. With V trimmed by 7 bases and J by 1 base, 6 bases remained unmatched. This CDR3 spans 14 amino acids.

This clonotype was detected many times. A read error is likely here: a far larger clone is one base away. As DNA, the CDR3 is TGTGCCAGCAGCTCGACCCTCGGAGCGGGAGTATTGGATACGCGGTATTTT. Translating it yields CASSSTLGAGVLDTRYF. This chain joins TRBV7-9 and TRBJ1-4; D call uncertain. The CDR3 consists of 17 residues. The V gene's germline CDR1 is SEHNR and CDR2 FQNEAQ (reference sequence).

This chain uses TRBV3-1 with TRBJ1-1; D may be TRBD1 (5 bases). CDR1 and CDR2 from the germline V gene are LGHDT and YNNKEL (reference sequence). The CDR3 consists of 14 residues. The ends were cut back, 2 bases at V and 6 bases at J, with 13 bases in the middle. CDR3 loop: CASSQRHGDAEAFF. CDR3 nucleotides: TGTGCCAGCAGCCAAAGGCACGGGGACGCTGAAGCTTTCTTT.

This clonotype was counted many times. The chain couples TRBV27 to TRBJ1-5; 11 nucleotides match TRBD1. J was trimmed by 6 bases and V by 2 bases; bases with no gene match: 0. The CDR3 loop spans 14 amino acids. Germline V gene sequence: CDR1 MNHEY, CDR2 SMNVEV (reference sequence). CDR3 sequence reads: CASSLGTGGQPQHF. The CDR3 coding sequence is TGTGCCAGCAGTTTAGGGACAGGGGGTCAGCCCCAGCATTTT.

This clonotype is deemed medium-sized. V and J are TRBV6-2 or TRBV6-3 and TRBJ2-1, with 8 bases matching TRBD1. This CDR3 spans 15 amino acids. J gave up 7 bases and V 6 bases, and 11 bases lay outside the gene matches. Germline CDR1 is MNHEY and CDR2 is SVGEGT. Here the CDR3 reads CASRSGQGLRNEQFF. The CDR3, as DNA: TGTGCCAGCAGAAGCGGACAGGGCCTTAGAAATGAGCAGTTCTTC.

On this clonotype itself: Given a much more abundant clone one base away, this may be a read error. The V and J genes are TRBV5-5 and TRBJ1-2, with unresolved D. The CDR3 consists of 16 residues. Germline loops: CDR1 SGHKS, CDR2 YYEKEE (reference sequence). CDR3 in DNA: TGTGCCGGCAGCTTGAGGTATAATCCAGAGGACTATGGCTACACCTTC. Amino acid sequence: CAGSLRYNPEDYGYTF.

In its sample, this clonotype was seen many times. A much larger clone sits a single nucleotide away, making a read error possible. This sequence joins TRBV7-4 and TRBJ1-2; D might be TRBD1 (5 bases). This CDR3 has 14 amino acids. Looked up from germline, CDR1 is SGHVT and CDR2 is SQSDAQ. The CDR3 bases are TGTGCCAGCACCCCCGCCGGGGGGAAAGCTGGCCACACCTTC. Translation gives CASTPAGGKAGHTF. The full variable domain, completed using reference TRBV7-4 and TRBJ1-2, is GAGVSQSPRYKVAKRGRDVALRCDSISGHVTLYWYRQTLGQGSEVLTYSQSDAQRDKSGRPSGRFSAERPERSVSTLKIQRTEQGDSAVYLCASTPAGGKAGHTFGSGTRLTVV.

As regards this clonotype: This likely stems from a read error, as it lies one base from a far larger clone. The J gene is TRBJ2-5, the V gene TRBV6-5; weak D call: TRBD2 (6 bases). Germline CDR1 and CDR2: MNHEY and SVGAGI. CDR3 length: 15 residues. V was cut by 2 bases and J by 7 bases, with 17 bases left in between. In DNA, the CDR3 is TGTGCCAGCAGTTACCCCTCCTCAGGGACTCGGACCCAGTACTTC. It specifies CASSYPSSGTRTQYF.

There are many counts of this clonotype. The chain couples TRBV11-2 to TRBJ2-5; D is undetermined. V lost 4 bases to trimming and J lost 2 bases, with 5 bases between them. CDR3 length: 12 amino acids. Germline loops: CDR1 SGHAT, CDR2 FQNNGV. The CDR3 nucleotides read TGTGCCAGCAGCTCCTCACAAGAGACCCAGTACTTC. Its translation: CASSSSQETQYF.

In its sample, this clonotype was seen many times. The genes are TRBV4-1 and TRBJ2-7; 9 bases match TRBD1. The CDR3 has 15 residues. J lost 3 bases, V lost 1 base, and 4 bases had no gene match. Looked up from germline, CDR1 is MGHRA and CDR2 is YSYEKL. The CDR3 coding sequence is TGCGCCAGCAGCCAAGCACAGGGGGCAATCTACGAGCAGTACTTC. Translated, it gives CASSQAQGAIYEQYF.

There are many counts of this clonotype. The J gene is TRBJ2-4, the V gene TRBV29-1; 7 nucleotides match TRBD2. Trimming at V came to 0 bases and at J to 2 bases, leaving 7 bases not matched to a gene. The germline V gene has CDR1 SQVTM and CDR2 ANQGSEA. The CDR3 runs to 16 residues. The CDR3 DNA follows: TGCAGCGTTGAAGATCCTAGGGGAGGGCCCAAAAACATTCAGTACTTC. Its protein product is CSVEDPRGGPKNIQYF.

This clonotype was counted ten times or more. The rearrangement links TRBV7-2 to TRBJ1-3, with D perhaps TRBD1 (5 bases). The CDR3 runs 16 residues. Germline V gives CDR1 SGHTA, CDR2 FQGNSA. Trimming shortened V by 5 bases and J by 1 base, and 15 bases separated the two germline ends. Written as DNA, the CDR3 is TGTGCCAGCAGCCGCCTGGGGGGGTCGTCTGGAAACACCATATATTTT. Its translation: CASSRLGGSSGNTIYF.

Regarding this clonotype: The junction and the germline gene differ at one end; a read error may be behind it. This chain joins TRBV27 and TRBJ2-7; TRBD2 aligns across 8 bases. CDR1 and CDR2 (germline): MNHEY, SMNVEV (reference sequence). The CDR3 has 15 amino acids. The CDR3 DNA follows: TGCGCCAGCAGTTTATCGGTCGGGGGGGGTCTCGAGCGGTACTTC. Protein sequence: CASSLSVGGGLERYF.

This clonotype was seen at least ten times. The chain employs TRBV7-9 and TRBJ2-5; D gene ambiguous. CDR3 length equals 13 residues. Trimming left V 6 bases short and J 1 base short, with 9 bases between. The germline V gene encodes CDR1 SEHNR and CDR2 FQNEAQ (reference sequence). The CDR3 region has the DNA TGTGCCAGCAGATTAACCTTCCAAGAGACCCAGTACTTC. Its protein is CASRLTFQETQYF.

By its share, this clonotype is medium-sized (0.01 to 0.1%). The chain has TRBV5-1 and TRBJ2-3, with TRBD2 matching 16 bases. This CDR3 has 16 residues. The junction had 4 bases not matched to a gene; V was cut back by 4 bases and J by 5 bases. Germline CDR1 SGHRS, CDR2 YFSETQ. The CDR3 spells CASSPGLAGGQDTQYF. The CDR3 region has the DNA TGCGCCAGCAGCCCGGGACTAGCGGGGGGGCAAGATACGCAGTATTTT. The full variable domain, with the rest looked up from reference TRBV5-1 and TRBJ2-3, is KAGVTQTPRYLIKTRGQQVTLSCSPISGHRSVSWYQQTPGQGLQFLFEYFSETQRNKGNFPGRFSGRQFSNSRSEMNVSTLELGDSALYLCASSPGLAGGQDTQYFGPGTRLTVL.